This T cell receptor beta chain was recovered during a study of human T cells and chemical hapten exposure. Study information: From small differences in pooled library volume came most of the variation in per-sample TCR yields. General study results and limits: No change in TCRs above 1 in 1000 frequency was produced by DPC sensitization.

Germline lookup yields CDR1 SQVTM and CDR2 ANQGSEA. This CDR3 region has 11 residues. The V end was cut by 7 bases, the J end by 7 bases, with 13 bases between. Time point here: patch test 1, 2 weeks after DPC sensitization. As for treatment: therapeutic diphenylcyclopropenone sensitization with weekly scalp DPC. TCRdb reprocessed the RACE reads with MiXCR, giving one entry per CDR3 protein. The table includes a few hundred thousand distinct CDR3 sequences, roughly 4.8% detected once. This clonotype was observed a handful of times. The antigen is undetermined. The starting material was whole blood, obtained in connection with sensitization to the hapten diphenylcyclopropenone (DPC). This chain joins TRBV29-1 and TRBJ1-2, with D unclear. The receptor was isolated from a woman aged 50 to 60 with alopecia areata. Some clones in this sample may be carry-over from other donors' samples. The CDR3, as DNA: TGCAGCGCCCACAGCGAACCTGGCTACACCTTC. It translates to CSAHSEPGYTF.